These 2 T cell receptor beta chains share one sample of origin, sequenced in a study of OX40 agonist ivuxolimab in advanced cancers. Libraries were prepared by immunoSEQ multiplex PCR; TCRdb keeps only in-frame clonotypes and omits some of them. This table holds 25,000 to 35,000 clones, more than 90% found once. Sequencing was performed on CD4+ or CD8+ T cells sorted from blood, taken in a trial of the OX40 agonist ivuxolimab. The receptors were sampled from an adult with an advanced solid tumor such as melanoma, head and neck, liver or kidney cancer.

This sequence joins TRBV9 and TRBJ2-1; 7 nucleotides align to TRBD2. The CDR3 covers 15 residues. Trimming at V came to 0 bases and at J to 5 bases, leaving 5 bases not matched to a gene. Germline CDR1 is SGDLS and CDR2 is YYNGEE. The CDR3 region has the DNA TGTGCCAGCAGCGTAGTAACTAGCGTAAACAATGAGCAGTTCTTC. It specifies CASSVVTSVNNEQFF.

The rearrangement joins TRBV30 to TRBJ2-5; D gene ambiguous. V was shortened by 0 bases and J by 5 bases, with 10 bases between the two germline ends. The CDR3 consists of 13 residues. CDR1 GTSNPN and CDR2 SVGIG come from the germline V gene (reference sequence). DNA of the CDR3: TGTGCCTGGAGTGTACAAGCTGGTGAGACCCAGTACTTC. Protein: CAWSVQAGETQYF.